The clone carrying this T cell receptor (beta chain) was seen ten or more times. At the time of active disease, bone marrow was collected from every patient. The data were taken from a study of read filtering for tumor transcriptome and immune sequencing. Study summary: R-ISS stage counts were 8 or 9 for I, 16 for II, 7 for III. DNase treatment preceded whole-transcriptome library preparation. TCR-mapped reads were about 3.5 to 11 million with IR-seq versus roughly 75 to 1,300 with RNA-seq.

The library was built from 400 ng RNA with molecular barcoded adaptors for alpha/delta and beta/gamma chains. MiXCR, applied by TCRdb to the reads, yields one record per CDR3 protein. This repertoire shows approximately 43,000 distinct CDR3 sequences, 13% found once; its top ten account for around 30%. Germline-derived CDR1 and CDR2 are MNHEY and SMNVEV (reference sequence). V lost 6 bases and J 1 base, leaving 12 bases between the germline ends. The CDR3 runs 14 residues. The sample consisted of a population of CD138-negative cells sorted from bone marrow. This clonotype was sampled from a donor over 35 with multiple myeloma. The chain employs TRBV27 and TRBJ1-2, with D hard to call. Written as DNA, the CDR3 is TGTGCCAGCAGCCCCCAGGAGCTTAACTATGGCTACACCTTC. Translation gives CASSPQELNYGYTF.